The source of this TCR beta chain is a study of T cells in Graves' hyperthyroidism and ophthalmopathy (dated by TCRdb to between 2018 and 2021). Regarding the complete study: Peripheral blood samples were taken at the time of initial diagnosis, prior to any treatment. To identify distinguishing TCR V-J signatures, a discovery cohort of 100 patients was used, comprising some 45 with Graves' ophthalmopathy and 55 to 65 with stable Graves' hyperthyroidism. Prospective prediction of ophthalmopathy was tested in an independent validation cohort consisting of 18 to 20 hyperthyroidism patients and around 17 patients who later progressed to ophthalmopathy. For training and testing, the approximately 92 patients in the discovery cohort were randomly divided in a 7:3 ratio. In about six Graves' hyperthyroidism patients, the study also compared T-cell repertoires from thyroid tissue with T-cell repertoires from blood. After blood sampling, hyperthyroidism patients were treated with methimazole at a starting dose of 30 mg daily, and ophthalmopathy patients were treated with high-dose intravenous methylprednisolone. According to the paper, TCR Vbeta CDR3 sequencing was carried out on over 130 peripheral blood samples, which came from more than 40 ophthalmopathy, about 75 hyperthyroidism and about 17 progressor patients.

TCR beta CDR3 regions were amplified from RNA transcripts. A first-round RT-PCR of the TCR CDR3 used the HTBI primer set with the Qiagen OneStep RT-PCR kit. The libraries were constructed in a second round of multiplex PCR and then size-selected and purified. Libraries were sequenced paired-end with 100 bp reads on an Illumina HiSeq2000. From the authors' description of their analysis: Raw data were processed with SOAPnuke, discarding reads with adapters, uncalled bases, mean Phred below 15, or no exact constant-primer or identifier match. COPE v1.2.5 was used to merge the high-quality paired reads, and each unique nucleotide sequence was defined as a clonotype. MiTCR v1.1 was used to align the clonotypes against IMGT TRBV, TRBD and TRBJ reference segments. The analysis was restricted to V-J combinations with a frequency above 0.0001, which together covered about 99% of the repertoires. A TCS score was defined as the ratio between F50 (clonal expansion) and ExV (chaos), using BLOSUM62-based TCRdist between CDR3 peptides within each V-J. Welch's t-statistics and random forest reduced roughly 500 V-J features to roughly 13, which were used in a naive Bayes classifier (R e1071). Using fastp at Q25 and MiXCR, TCRdb reprocessed the public reads and kept productive beta chains. Each entry merges the rows of one CDR3 protein and shows their most common DNA and genes. The V and J calls here are based on TCRdb, not the publication. The sample table records approximately 690,000 distinct CDR3 sequences; more than 20% of these occur just once. The ten most abundant clones make up 34% of the sample.

Notes on this clonotype: The antigen this receptor binds is unknown. A much larger clone lies one base from this, so it may be a read error.

General findings and caveats noted by the study authors: In validation, progression to ophthalmopathy was predicted by the model with 70% to 71% sensitivity and roughly 76% specificity, a median of around 5.9 months before onset. No statistical method was used to set the sample size in advance, and investigators knew the group allocation. Most expanded thyroid clonotypes (frequency above 0.001) were also found in blood, which suggests that blood repertoires may mirror thyroid immune responses. A model built on a 13 V-J signature distinguished ophthalmopathy from stable hyperthyroidism, reaching 87.88% sensitivity and around 81% specificity in cross-validation and 80%/75% in testing.

CDR3 length: 13 amino acids, cysteine to phenylalanine. The sequence is cut down to CDR3 DNA, 39 bases in frame from base 1. For CDR1 and CDR2, the germline V gene lists SGHRS and YFSETQ. Ophthalmopathy patients had moderately to severely active disease, with a Clinical Activity Score of 3 or more, a NOSPECS grade of 4 or more, and a disease duration of less than 3 months. The study excluded patients with uncontrolled infections, other autoimmune diseases, pregnancy or lactation. Diagnoses were established on the basis of clinical symptoms, serum thyroxine and TRAb, thyroid ultrasound, and orbital computed tomography. Ficoll-Paque density gradient centrifugation was used to isolate PBMCs from 8 to 10 ml of fresh peripheral blood. Total RNA was extracted with Trizol reagent, and quality was checked on an Agilent 2100 Bioanalyzer.

The sequenced sample consisted of blood. Here the chain combines TRBV5-1 and TRBJ2-1; 8 junctional bases match TRBD1. The source is a man aged 25-40 years with Graves' ophthalmopathy. The encoded CDR3 is CASRGQGANGQFF. The nucleotide sequence reads as follows: TGCGCCAGCAGAGGGCAGGGGGCAAATGGGCAGTTCTTC.